This T cell receptor beta chain stems from a study of cytotoxic CD8 clonotypes in ibrutinib-treated CLL. On the study more broadly: Timing of response sample collection was a median roughly 11 months after treatment start, with a range of 6 to 36.

This table comes from immunoSEQ multiplex PCR, and its TCRdb copy is limited to in-frame clones, with some not included. The sample includes approximately 120,000 clones, around four fifths seen only once; the top ten take 3.3%. The TCR was taken from a human donor with chronic lymphocytic leukemia. This specimen was PBMCs, taken after 24 months of ibrutinib treatment.

The CDR3 loop reads CASRSAGASYEQYF. The CDR3 DNA follows: TGTGCCAGCAGGTCCGCAGGAGCTTCCTACGAGCAGTACTTC. The chain links TRBV7-8 to TRBJ2-7; D call uncertain. The CDR3 covers 14 residues. The V gene's germline CDR1 is SGHVS and CDR2 FQNEAQ. V was clipped by 6 bases and J by 1 base, with 13 bases between them. Complete variable domain (other parts from reference TRBV7-8 and TRBJ2-7): GAGVSQSPRYKVAKRGQDVALRCDPISGHVSLFWYQQALGQGPEFLTYFQNEAQLDKSGLPSDRFFAERPEGSVSTLKIQRTQQEDSAVYLCASRSAGASYEQYFGPGTRLTVT.